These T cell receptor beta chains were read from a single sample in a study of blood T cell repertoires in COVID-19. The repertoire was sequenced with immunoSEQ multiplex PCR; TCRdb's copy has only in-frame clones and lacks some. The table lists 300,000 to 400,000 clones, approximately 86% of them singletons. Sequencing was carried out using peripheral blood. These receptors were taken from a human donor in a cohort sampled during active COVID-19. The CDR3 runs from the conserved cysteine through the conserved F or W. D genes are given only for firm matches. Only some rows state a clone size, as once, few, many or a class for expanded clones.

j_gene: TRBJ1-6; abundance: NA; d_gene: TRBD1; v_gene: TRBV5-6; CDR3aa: CASNWWDRDNSPLHF; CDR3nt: TGTGCCAGCAACTGGTGGGACAGGGATAATTCACCCCTCCACTTT
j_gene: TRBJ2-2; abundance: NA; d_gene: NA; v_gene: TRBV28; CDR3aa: CASSLVGAENTGELFF; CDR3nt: TGTGCCAGCAGTTTGGTAGGGGCGGAGAACACCGGGGAGCTGTTTTTT
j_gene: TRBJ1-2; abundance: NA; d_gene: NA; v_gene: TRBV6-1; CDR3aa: CASSEVRQRTF; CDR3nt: TGTGCCAGCAGTGAAGTAAGACAACGGACCTTC
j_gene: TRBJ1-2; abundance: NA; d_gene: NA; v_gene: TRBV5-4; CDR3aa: CASSLAARGPGGSKDGYTF; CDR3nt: TGTGCCAGCAGCTTGGCCGCCCGGGGTCCGGGGGGTTCTAAGGATGGCTACACCTTC
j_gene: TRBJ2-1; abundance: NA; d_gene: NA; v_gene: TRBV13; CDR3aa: CASSLTTSRNEQFF; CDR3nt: TGTGCCAGCAGCCTCACGACTAGTAGGAATGAGCAGTTCTTC
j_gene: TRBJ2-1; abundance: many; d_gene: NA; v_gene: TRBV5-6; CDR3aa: CASSLVFGAMGFDEQFF; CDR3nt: TGTGCCAGCAGCTTGGTTTTTGGGGCGATGGGTTTTGATGAGCAGTTCTTC
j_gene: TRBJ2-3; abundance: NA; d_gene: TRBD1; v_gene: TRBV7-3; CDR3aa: CASSSSGQDTDTQYF; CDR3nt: TGTGCCAGCAGCTCCTCGGGACAGGACACAGATACGCAGTATTTT
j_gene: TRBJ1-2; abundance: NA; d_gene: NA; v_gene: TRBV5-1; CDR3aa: CASSSPGNYGYTF; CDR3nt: TGCGCCAGCAGCTCCCCAGGAAACTATGGCTACACCTTC
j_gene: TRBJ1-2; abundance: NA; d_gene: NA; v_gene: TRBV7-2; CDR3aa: CASSLAQSRLSYGYTF; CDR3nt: TGTGCCAGCAGCTTAGCGCAATCCAGGCTTAGCTATGGCTACACCTTC
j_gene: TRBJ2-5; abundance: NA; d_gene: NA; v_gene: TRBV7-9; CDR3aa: CASSSTSYGTQYF; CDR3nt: TGTGCCAGCAGTTCCACCTCGTACGGGACCCAGTACTTC
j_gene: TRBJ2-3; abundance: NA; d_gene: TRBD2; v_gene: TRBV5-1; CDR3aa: CASTPDRLAGADTQYF; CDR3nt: TGCGCCAGCACCCCGGACCGGTTGGCGGGAGCAGATACGCAGTATTTT
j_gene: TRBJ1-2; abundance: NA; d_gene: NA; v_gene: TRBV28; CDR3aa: CASSRVGPIGYTF; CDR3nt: TGTGCCAGCAGCCGAGTGGGGCCTATAGGCTACACCTTC
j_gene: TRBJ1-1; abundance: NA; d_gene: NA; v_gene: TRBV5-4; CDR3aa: CASSLDFGSTEAFF; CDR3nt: TGTGCCAGCAGCTTGGATTTCGGGTCTACTGAAGCTTTCTTT
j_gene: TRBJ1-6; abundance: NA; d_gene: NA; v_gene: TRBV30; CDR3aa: CAWSVGVPNSPLHF; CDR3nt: TGTGCCTGGAGTGTAGGGGTACCGAATTCACCCCTCCACTTT
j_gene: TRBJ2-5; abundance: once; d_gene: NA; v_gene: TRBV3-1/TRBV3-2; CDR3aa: CASSLPQGGQETQYF; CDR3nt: TGTGCCAGCAGCCTTCCTCAGGGTGGACAAGAGACCCAGTACTTC
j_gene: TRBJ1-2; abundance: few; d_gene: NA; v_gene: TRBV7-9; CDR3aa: CASSYPGVNYGYTF; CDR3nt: TGTGCCAGCAGTTACCCGGGAGTCAACTATGGCTACACCTTC
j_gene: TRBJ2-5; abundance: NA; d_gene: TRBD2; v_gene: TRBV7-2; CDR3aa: CASSLAATGGQETQYF; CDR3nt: TGTGCCAGCAGCTTAGCGGCGACGGGGGGTCAAGAGACCCAGTACTTC
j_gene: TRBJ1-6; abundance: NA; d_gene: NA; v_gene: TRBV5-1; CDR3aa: CASSWGSGDPRNSPLHF; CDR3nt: TGCGCCAGCAGCTGGGGTTCGGGGGACCCGAGGAATTCACCCCTCCACTTT
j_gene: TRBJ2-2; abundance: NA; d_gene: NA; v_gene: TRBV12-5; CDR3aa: CASGLGLHTGELFF; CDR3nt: TGTGCTAGTGGTTTAGGACTTCACACCGGGGAGCTGTTTTTT
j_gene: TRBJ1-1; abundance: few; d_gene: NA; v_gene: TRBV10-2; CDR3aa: CASREDRHTEAFF; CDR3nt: TGCGCCAGCAGGGAGGACAGACACACTGAAGCTTTCTTT
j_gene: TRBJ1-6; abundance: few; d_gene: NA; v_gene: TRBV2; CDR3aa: CASGGDNNSPLHF; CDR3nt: TGTGCCAGCGGAGGAGATAATAATTCACCCCTCCACTTT
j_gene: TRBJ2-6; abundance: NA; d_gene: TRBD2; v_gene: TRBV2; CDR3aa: CARRIAGVSAGANVLTF; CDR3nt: TGTGCCAGACGCATAGCGGGAGTATCAGCTGGGGCCAACGTCCTGACTTTC
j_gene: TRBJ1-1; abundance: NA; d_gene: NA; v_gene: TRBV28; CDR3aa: CASSATYRSTEAFF; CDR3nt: TGTGCCAGCAGTGCCACATACAGGAGCACTGAAGCTTTCTTT
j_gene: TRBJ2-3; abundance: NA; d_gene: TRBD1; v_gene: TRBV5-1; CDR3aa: CASSYPRTGLLGDTQYF; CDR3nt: TGCGCCAGCAGCTACCCCCGGACAGGGTTGCTGGGGGATACGCAGTATTTT
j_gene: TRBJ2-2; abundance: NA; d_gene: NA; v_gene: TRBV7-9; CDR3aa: CASSRGLGFGGELFF; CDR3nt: TGTGCCAGCAGCAGAGGGCTAGGGTTCGGCGGGGAGCTGTTTTTT
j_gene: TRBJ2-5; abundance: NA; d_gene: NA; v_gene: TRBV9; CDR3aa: CASSPPGETQYF; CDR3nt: TGTGCCAGCAGCCCCCCGGGTGAGACCCAGTACTTC
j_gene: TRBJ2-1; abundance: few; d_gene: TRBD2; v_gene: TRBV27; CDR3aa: CASTSGTSGINEQFF; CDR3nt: TGTGCCAGCACCTCCGGGACTAGCGGGATCAATGAGCAGTTCTTC
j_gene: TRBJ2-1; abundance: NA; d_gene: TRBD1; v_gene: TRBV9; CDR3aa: CASSVEDRGHNEQFF; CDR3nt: TGTGCCAGCAGCGTAGAGGACAGGGGTCACAATGAGCAGTTCTTC
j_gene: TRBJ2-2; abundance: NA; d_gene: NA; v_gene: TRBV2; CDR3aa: CASSEGHPNTGELFF; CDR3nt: TGTGCCAGCAGTGAAGGGCATCCGAACACCGGGGAGCTGTTTTTT
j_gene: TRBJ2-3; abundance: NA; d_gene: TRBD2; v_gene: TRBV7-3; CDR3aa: CASSLRSGRGDTQYF; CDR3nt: TGTGCCAGCAGCTTGCGTAGCGGGCGCGGAGATACGCAGTATTTT
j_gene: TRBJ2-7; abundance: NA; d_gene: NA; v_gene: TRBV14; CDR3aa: CASSRGLRDNDYEQYF; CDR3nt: TGTGCCAGCAGCCGAGGCCTAAGGGACAACGACTACGAGCAGTACTTC
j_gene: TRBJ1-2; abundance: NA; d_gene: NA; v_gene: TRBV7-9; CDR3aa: CASSLAKGDPYGYTF; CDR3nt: TGTGCCAGCAGCTTAGCTAAGGGGGACCCCTATGGCTACACCTTC
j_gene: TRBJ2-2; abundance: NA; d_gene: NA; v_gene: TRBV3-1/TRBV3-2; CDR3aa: CASSQDSNTGELFF; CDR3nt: TGTGCTAGCAGCCAAGACTCTAACACCGGGGAGCTGTTTTTT
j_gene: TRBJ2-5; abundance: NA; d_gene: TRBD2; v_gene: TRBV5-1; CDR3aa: CASSPLAGVQETQYF; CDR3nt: TGCGCCAGCAGCCCCCTGGCGGGGGTACAAGAGACCCAGTACTTC
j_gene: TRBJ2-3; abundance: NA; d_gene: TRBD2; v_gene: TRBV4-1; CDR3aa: CASSQEPLGAGGQGDTQYF; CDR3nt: TGCGCCAGCAGCCAAGAACCTCTTGGCGCGGGGGGGCAAGGGGATACGCAGTATTTT
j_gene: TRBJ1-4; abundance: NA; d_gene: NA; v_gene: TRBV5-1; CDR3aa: CASSFGRGGEKLFF; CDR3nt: TGCGCCAGCAGCTTCGGCAGGGGTGGTGAAAAACTGTTTTTT
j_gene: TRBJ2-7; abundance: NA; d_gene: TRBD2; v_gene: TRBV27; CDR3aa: CASSLVTSGMGEQYF; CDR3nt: TGTGCCAGCAGTTTAGTAACTAGCGGGATGGGCGAGCAGTACTTC
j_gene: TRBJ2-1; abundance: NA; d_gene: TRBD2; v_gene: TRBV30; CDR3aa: CAWSVYSGRVYNEQFF; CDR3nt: TGTGCCTGGAGTGTTTACAGCGGGAGGGTTTACAATGAGCAGTTCTTC
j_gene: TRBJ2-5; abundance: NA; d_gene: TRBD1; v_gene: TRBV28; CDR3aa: CASSFQGASETQYF; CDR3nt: TGTGCCAGCAGTTTTCAGGGGGCCTCGGAGACCCAGTACTTC
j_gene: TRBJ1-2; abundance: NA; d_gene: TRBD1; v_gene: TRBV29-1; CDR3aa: CSVRRGDRGPDYGYTF; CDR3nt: TGCAGCGTCCGCCGGGGCGACAGGGGGCCCGACTATGGCTACACCTTC
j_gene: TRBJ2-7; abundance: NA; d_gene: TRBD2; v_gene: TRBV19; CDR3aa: CASSMSMRGYEQYF; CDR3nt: TGTGCCAGTAGTATGTCAATGCGGGGGTACGAGCAGTACTTC
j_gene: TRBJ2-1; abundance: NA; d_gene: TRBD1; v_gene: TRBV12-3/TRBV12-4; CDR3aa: CASHDRERQFF; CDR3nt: TGTGCCAGCCATGACAGGGAACGGCAGTTCTTC
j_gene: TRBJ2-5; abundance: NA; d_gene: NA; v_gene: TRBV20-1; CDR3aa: CSEQGRETQYF; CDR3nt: TGCAGTGAACAGGGCCGAGAGACCCAGTACTTC
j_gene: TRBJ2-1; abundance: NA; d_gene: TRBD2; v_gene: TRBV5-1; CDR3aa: CASSQETGLAGSSYNEQFF; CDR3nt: TGCGCCAGCAGCCAAGAAACGGGACTAGCGGGAAGCTCCTACAATGAGCAGTTCTTC
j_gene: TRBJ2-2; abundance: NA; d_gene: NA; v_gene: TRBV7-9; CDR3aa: CASSFQTANTGELFF; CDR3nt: TGTGCCAGCAGCTTCCAGACAGCGAACACCGGGGAGCTGTTTTTT
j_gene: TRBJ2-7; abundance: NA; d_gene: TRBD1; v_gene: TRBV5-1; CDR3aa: CASSWGDRAEQYF; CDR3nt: TGCGCCAGCAGCTGGGGAGACAGGGCCGAGCAGTACTTC
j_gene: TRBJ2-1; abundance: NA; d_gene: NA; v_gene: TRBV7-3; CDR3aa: CASSRAAGVGGEQFF; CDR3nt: TGTGCCAGCAGCCGCGCCGCGGGCGTCGGCGGTGAGCAGTTCTTC
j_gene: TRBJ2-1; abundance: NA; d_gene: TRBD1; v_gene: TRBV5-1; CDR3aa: CASSPWTGGYNEQFF; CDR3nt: TGCGCCAGCAGCCCGTGGACAGGGGGTTACAATGAGCAGTTCTTC
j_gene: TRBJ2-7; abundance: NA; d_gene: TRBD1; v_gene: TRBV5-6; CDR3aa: CASRSGRQGDVYEQYF; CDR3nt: TGTGCCAGCAGGTCGGGCCGACAGGGGGACGTCTACGAGCAGTACTTC
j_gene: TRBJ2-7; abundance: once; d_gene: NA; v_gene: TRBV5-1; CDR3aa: CASSLYINSYEQYF; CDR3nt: TGCGCCAGCAGCTTATATATCAACAGCTACGAGCAGTACTTC
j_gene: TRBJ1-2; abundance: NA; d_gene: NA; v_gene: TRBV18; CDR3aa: CASSTQSPEGYTF; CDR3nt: TGTGCCAGCTCGACTCAGTCACCCGAGGGCTACACCTTC
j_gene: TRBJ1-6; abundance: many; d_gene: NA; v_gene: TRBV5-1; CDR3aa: CASSLSAQEDSPLHF; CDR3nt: TGCGCCAGCAGCTTGTCGGCCCAGGAAGATTCACCCCTCCACTTT
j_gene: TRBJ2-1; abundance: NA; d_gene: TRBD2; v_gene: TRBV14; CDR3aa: CASSQGAGGEQFF; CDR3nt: TGTGCCAGCAGCCAAGGGGCGGGAGGAGAGCAGTTCTTC
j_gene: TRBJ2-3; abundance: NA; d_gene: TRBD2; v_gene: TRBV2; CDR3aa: CASTPGERGRSTDTQYF; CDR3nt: TGTGCCAGCACCCCCGGGGAGCGGGGACGTAGCACAGATACGCAGTATTTT
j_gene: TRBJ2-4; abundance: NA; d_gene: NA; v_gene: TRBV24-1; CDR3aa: CATRDKRGGHLSGKNIQYF; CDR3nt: TGTGCCACCAGGGACAAACGTGGGGGACACCTAAGCGGCAAAAACATTCAGTACTTC
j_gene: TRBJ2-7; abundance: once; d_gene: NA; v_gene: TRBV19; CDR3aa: CASSPSRTGVYEQYF; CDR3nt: TGTGCCAGTAGTCCCTCACGGACTGGGGTTTACGAGCAGTACTTC
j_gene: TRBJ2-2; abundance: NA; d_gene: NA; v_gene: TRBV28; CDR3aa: CASSPQMWLSGELFF; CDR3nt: TGTGCCAGCAGTCCCCAGATGTGGTTGTCCGGGGAGCTGTTTTTT
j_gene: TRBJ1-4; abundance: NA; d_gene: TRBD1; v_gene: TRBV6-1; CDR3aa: CASSEAGTGFPFLWKLFF; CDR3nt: TGTGCCAGCAGTGAAGCGGGGACAGGGTTTCCCTTTTTGTGGAAACTGTTTTTT
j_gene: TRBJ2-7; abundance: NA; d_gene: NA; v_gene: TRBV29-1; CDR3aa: CSVEWDNEQYF; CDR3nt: TGCAGCGTTGAATGGGACAACGAGCAGTACTTC